The 11 T cell receptor beta chains below were found in one sample sequenced in a study of technical replicates of blood from a handful of donors (dated by TCRdb to the late 2010s). The library was obtained by the immunoSEQ multiplex PCR assay. TCRdb obtained this table from immuneACCESS and retained in-frame rearrangements with V and J assigned. These tables miss some clones; where compared with another copy, unresolved V genes account for less than half of the shortfall, and the remainder is unexplained. Here the sample has fewer than 85,000 clones; roughly 94% occur a single time. The leading ten clones occupy 0.25% to 0.3% of the sample. Source material: T cells isolated from PBMCs. The source is a human donor in good health.

This chain links TRBV28 with TRBJ2-1; TRBD2 matches 10 bases. The CDR3 spans 16 residues. V lost 7 bases to trimming and J lost 7 bases; unmatched junction nucleotides: 13. The germline CDR1 and CDR2 sequences are MDHEN and SYDVKM. This CDR3 reads CASTPASSGSRNEQFF. CDR3 nucleotides: TGTGCCAGCACCCCAGCCTCTAGCGGGAGTAGGAATGAGCAGTTCTTC. Full variable domain (missing parts from reference TRBV28 and TRBJ2-1): DVKVTQSSRYLVKRTGEKVFLECVQDMDHENMFWYRQDPGLGLRLIYFSYDVKMKEKGDIPEGYSVSREKKERFSLILESASTNQTSMYLCASTPASSGSRNEQFFGPGTRLTVL.

V and J are TRBV28 and TRBJ2-1; TRBD2 is a possible D gene (5 bases). The V and J ends lost 2 bases and 7 bases respectively, with 9 bases between them. The CDR3 covers 13 residues. CDR1 and CDR2 (germline): MDHEN, SYDVKM. The CDR3 sequence: CASSLRGRNEQFF. The CDR3 DNA reads as TGTGCCAGCAGTTTACGGGGTAGGAATGAGCAGTTCTTC.

The chain has TRBV9 and TRBJ1-1; D not certain. The germline CDR1 and CDR2 sequences are SGDLS and YYNGEE. V was cut by 3 bases and J by 5 bases, with 8 bases left in between. This CDR3 spans 12 amino acids. The CDR3, as DNA: TGTGCCAGCAGCGCCACCCAGACTGAAGCTTTCTTT. Translation: CASSATQTEAFF.

The chain has TRBV5-4 and TRBJ2-3; 14 bases fit TRBD2. The V gene's germline CDR1 is SGHNT and CDR2 YYREEE (reference sequence). This CDR3 is 18 amino acids long. The ends lost 2 bases at V and 0 bases at J; junction bases unmatched: 5. In DNA form, the CDR3 reads TGTGCCAGCAGCTTTAGACTAGCGGGAGGGCGTAGCACAGATACGCAGTATTTT. Encoded protein: CASSFRLAGGRSTDTQYF.

The chain links TRBV4-1 to TRBJ1-1; the D gene is possibly TRBD1 (6 bases). Germline lookup yields CDR1 MGHRA and CDR2 YSYEKL. The CDR3 contains 17 residues. The germline V and J ends were trimmed by 0 bases and 8 bases, with 22 bases remaining between them. CDR3 bases: TGCGCCAGCAGCCAAGAGGGAATCTTACAGGGTACGGTGGAAGCTTTCTTT. It codes for CASSQEGILQGTVEAFF.

V and J are TRBV10-1 and TRBJ2-1, with 10 bases that match TRBD2. The germline gives CDR1 WNHNN, CDR2 SYGVQD (reference sequence). J lost 7 bases, V lost 1 base, and 7 bases had no gene match. This CDR3 is built from 16 residues. The CDR3 nucleotides are TGCGCCAGCAGTGAGTTCGTGACTAGCGGGTTTAATGAGCAGTTCTTC. This gives the protein CASSEFVTSGFNEQFF.

V usage is TRBV19 and J usage is TRBJ2-1, with TRBD2 identical over 8 bases. J was trimmed by 7 bases and V by 1 base; bases with no gene match: 18. Per the germline V gene, CDR1 is LNHDA and CDR2 is SQIVND (reference sequence). CDR3 length equals 19 residues. The CDR3 spells CASSIGARLAYVRANEQFF. Written as DNA, the CDR3 is TGTGCCAGTAGTATAGGGGCGCGACTAGCGTATGTTCGGGCTAATGAGCAGTTCTTC.

This chain links TRBV4-1 with TRBJ1-1; D call uncertain. CDR1 and CDR2 (germline): MGHRA, YSYEKL. V lost 4 bases and J lost 4, with 16 bases in between. The CDR3 contains 15 residues. The CDR3 DNA is TGCGCCAGCAGCCTTAATTATGCAGGAAGCACTGAAGCTTTCTTT. Its translation is CASSLNYAGSTEAFF.

There are a few counts of this clone. This sequence joins TRBV5-1 and TRBJ2-1; 8 positions agree with TRBD2. V trimming: 7 bases; J trimming: 4 bases; junction bases outside the gene matches: 7. The CDR3 consists of 14 residues. Germline-derived CDR1 and CDR2 are SGHRS and YFSETQ. CDR3 DNA: TGCGCCAGCGGTAGCGGGGCCTTATACAATGAGCAGTTCTTC. Amino acid sequence: CASGSGALYNEQFF.

V is TRBV5-1 and J is TRBJ2-3; 14 bases align to TRBD2. CDR1 and CDR2 from the germline V gene are SGHRS and YFSETQ. J was trimmed by 6 bases and V by 4 bases; bases with no gene match: 7. The CDR3 has 16 residues. The CDR3: CASSTGLAGGPDTQYF. CDR3 nucleotides: TGCGCCAGCAGCACCGGACTAGCGGGAGGTCCGGATACGCAGTATTTT. The full variable domain, with the rest looked up from reference TRBV5-1 and TRBJ2-3, is KAGVTQTPRYLIKTRGQQVTLSCSPISGHRSVSWYQQTPGQGLQFLFEYFSETQRNKGNFPGRFSGRQFSNSRSEMNVSTLELGDSALYLCASSTGLAGGPDTQYFGPGTRLTVL.

The V gene is TRBV4-1, the J gene TRBJ1-5; D may be TRBD1 (5 bases). With 1 base removed from V and 5 bases from J, the gap between germline ends came to 18 bases. Germline-derived CDR1 and CDR2 are MGHRA and YSYEKL. The CDR3 spans 17 residues. CDR3 sequence: CASSQGGTGSGDQPQHF. CDR3 nucleotides: TGCGCCAGCAGCCAAGGGGGAACAGGTTCAGGCGATCAGCCCCAGCATTTT.